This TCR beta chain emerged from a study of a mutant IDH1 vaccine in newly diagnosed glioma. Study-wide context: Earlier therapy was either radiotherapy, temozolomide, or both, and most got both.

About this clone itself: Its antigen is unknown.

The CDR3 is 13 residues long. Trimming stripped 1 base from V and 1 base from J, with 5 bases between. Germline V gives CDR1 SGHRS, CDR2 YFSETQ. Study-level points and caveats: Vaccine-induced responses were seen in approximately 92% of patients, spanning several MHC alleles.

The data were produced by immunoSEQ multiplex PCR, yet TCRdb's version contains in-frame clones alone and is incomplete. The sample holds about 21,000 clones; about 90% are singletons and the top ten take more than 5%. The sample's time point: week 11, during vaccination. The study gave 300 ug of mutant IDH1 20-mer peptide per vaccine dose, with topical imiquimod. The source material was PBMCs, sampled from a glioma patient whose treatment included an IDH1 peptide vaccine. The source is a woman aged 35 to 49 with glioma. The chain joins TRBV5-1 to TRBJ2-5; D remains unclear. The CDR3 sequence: CASSLTVQETQYF. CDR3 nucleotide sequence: TGCGCCAGCAGCTTGACGGTCCAAGAGACCCAGTACTTC.